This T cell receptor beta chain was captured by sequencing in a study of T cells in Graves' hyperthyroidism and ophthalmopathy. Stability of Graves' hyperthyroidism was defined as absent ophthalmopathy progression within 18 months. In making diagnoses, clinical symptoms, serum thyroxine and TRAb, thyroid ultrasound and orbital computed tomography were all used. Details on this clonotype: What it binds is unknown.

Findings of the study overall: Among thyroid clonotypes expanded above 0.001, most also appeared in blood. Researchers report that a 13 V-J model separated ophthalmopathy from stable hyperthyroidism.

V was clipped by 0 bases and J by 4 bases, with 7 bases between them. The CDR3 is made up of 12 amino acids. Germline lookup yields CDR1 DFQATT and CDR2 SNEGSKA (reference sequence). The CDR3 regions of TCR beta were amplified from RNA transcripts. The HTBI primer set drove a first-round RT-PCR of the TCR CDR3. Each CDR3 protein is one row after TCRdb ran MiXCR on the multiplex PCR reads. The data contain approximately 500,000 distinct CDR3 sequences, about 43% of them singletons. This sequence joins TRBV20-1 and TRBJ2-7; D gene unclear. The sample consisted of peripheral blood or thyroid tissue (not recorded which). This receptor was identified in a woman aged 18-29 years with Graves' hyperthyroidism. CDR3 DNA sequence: TGCAGTGCTAGAGACCGACCTTACGAGCAGTACTTC. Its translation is CSARDRPYEQYF.